These 7 T cell receptor beta chains came from one sample sequenced in a study of vaccination and CD4 T cells after COVID-19. At the Johns Hopkins FTIC core, DNA taken from cultured CD4+ T cells was sequenced by way of the Oncomine TCR Beta short-read assay. One entry per CDR3 protein results from TCRdb running MiXCR on the PCR reads. The sample has roughly 7,500 distinct CDR3 sequences; 40% to 55% are singletons. Documented treatment: roughly 11-day PBMC culture with coronavirus spike peptide pools or control peptides (ViraFEST assay). These receptors lack a known antigen. The sequencing input was CD4+ T cells from blood, cultured in vitro. These receptor sequences come from a human donor who had recovered from COVID-19.

The rearrangement links TRBV5-5 to TRBJ2-2; TRBD2 is a possible D gene (8 bases). Trimming pared 4 bases from V and 2 bases from J, leaving 24 bases between. Germline V CDR1 and CDR2: SGHKS, YYEKEE (reference sequence). This CDR3 is 19 amino acids long. As DNA, the CDR3 is TGTGCCAGCAGCCGGGAGGGGGCTAGCGGGCGCTACAACACCGGGGAGCTGTTTTTT. Protein product: CASSREGASGRYNTGELFF.

The V and J genes are TRBV20-1 and TRBJ2-2; 7 nucleotides match TRBD1. From germline, CDR1 is DFQATT and CDR2 SNEGSKA (reference sequence). V gave up 6 bases and J gave up 4 bases; unmatched junction bases: 11. CDR3 length: 15 amino acids. In nucleotides, the CDR3 is TGCAGTGCGAGACAGGGTGGTTTGTTCACCGGGGAGCTGTTTTTT. Translation: CSARQGGLFTGELFF.

CDR3 residues: CAISEGPAGSPLHF. The CDR3 DNA is TGTGCCATCAGTGAGGGGCCCGCCGGATCACCCCTCCACTTT. V usage is TRBV10-3 and J usage is TRBJ1-6; D is unresolved. The CDR3 covers 14 residues. Per the germline V gene, CDR1 is ENHRY and CDR2 is SYGVKD. Trimming left V 2 bases short and J 10 bases short, with 12 bases between.

This clonotype has just a few counts. This chain connects TRBV20-1 to TRBJ2-7; 9 bases match TRBD2. Per germline, CDR1 DFQATT and CDR2 SNEGSKA (reference sequence). This CDR3 has 12 amino acids. The V segment lost 5 bases and the J segment 2 bases; nucleotides outside the gene matches: 1. The CDR3 bases are TGCAGTGCTTCTAGCGGGACCTACGAGCAGTACTTC. It is translated as CSASSGTYEQYF.

The chain recombines TRBV24-1 with TRBJ1-5; 9 nucleotides line up with TRBD1. V shed 6 bases, J shed 2 bases, and the junction held 4 bases outside the gene matches. Germline CDR1 reads KGHDR; CDR2 reads SFDVKD. The CDR3 sequence is 15 residues long. The chain's CDR3 is CATSPQGAGNQPQHF. CDR3 nucleotide sequence: TGTGCCACCAGTCCACAGGGGGCCGGCAATCAGCCCCAGCATTTT.

This CDR3 reads CASSFKGFGSPLHF. CDR3 sequence (DNA): TGTGCCAGCAGCTTCAAGGGGTTCGGTTCACCCCTCCACTTT. The chain combines TRBV7-2 with TRBJ1-6; tentatively, D is TRBD1 (5 bases). CDR3 length: 14 residues. Germline CDR1 SGHTA, CDR2 FQGNSA. V lost 3 bases and J 9 bases, leaving 12 bases between the germline ends.

The chain joins TRBV19 to TRBJ1-1; possible D gene TRBD1, 5 bases. This CDR3 comprises 14 residues. Germline V lookup: CDR1 LNHDA, CDR2 SQIVND (reference sequence). The V gene lost 3 bases and the J gene lost 0 bases, with 8 bases spanning the gap. CDR3 sequence reads: CASSMGVVNTEAFF. DNA of the CDR3: TGTGCCAGTAGTATGGGGGTGGTGAACACTGAAGCTTTCTTT.